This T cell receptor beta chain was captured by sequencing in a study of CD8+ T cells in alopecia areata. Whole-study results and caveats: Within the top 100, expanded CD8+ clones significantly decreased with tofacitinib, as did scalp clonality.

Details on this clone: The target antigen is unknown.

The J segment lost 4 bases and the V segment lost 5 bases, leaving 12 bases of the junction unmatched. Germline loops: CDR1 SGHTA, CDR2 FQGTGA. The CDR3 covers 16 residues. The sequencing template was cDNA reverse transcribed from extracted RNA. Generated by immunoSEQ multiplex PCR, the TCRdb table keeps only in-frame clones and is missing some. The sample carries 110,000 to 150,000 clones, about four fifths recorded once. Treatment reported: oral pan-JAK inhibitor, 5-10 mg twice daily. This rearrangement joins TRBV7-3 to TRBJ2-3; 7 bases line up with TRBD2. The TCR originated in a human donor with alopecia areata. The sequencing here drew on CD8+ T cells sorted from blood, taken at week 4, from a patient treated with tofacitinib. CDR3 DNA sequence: TGTGCCAGCAGCCCATATTCGACTAGCAGTGCAGATACGCAGTATTTT. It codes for CASSPYSTSSADTQYF.